This T cell receptor beta chain was recorded in a study of siplizumab effects on memory and regulatory T cells. Assays covered roughly 9.8 x 10^4 TCR templates per sample. Libraries were prepared by immunoSEQ multiplex PCR; TCRdb keeps only in-frame clonotypes and omits some of them. The table shows under 85,000 clones, with about 87% occurring only once. Comment on this clone: Its antigen is still unknown.

The germline CDR1 and CDR2 sequences are SGHRS and YFSETQ. The CDR3 sequence is 14 residues long. The ends were cut back, 2 bases at V and 2 bases at J, with 9 bases in the middle. Study conclusions and caveats: Unstimulated subsets captured only a minor fraction of alloreactive clones. Proliferating Tregs from siplizumab cultures lacked functional confirmation of suppression. Contribution to the alloresponse seemed major for naive T cells, which also seemed more diverse than memory cells.

What was sequenced was Tregs sorted from blood. This receptor was obtained from a human donor in good health. The chain carries TRBV5-1 and TRBJ2-3; D may be TRBD1 (5 bases). CDR3 protein: CASSLHRPTDTQYF. CDR3 nucleotide sequence: TGCGCCAGCAGCTTACACAGGCCCACAGATACGCAGTATTTT.